These 22 T cell receptor beta chains originate from one sample sequenced in a study of sequential checkpoint blockade in melanoma. Treatment meaning: randomized to nivolumab then ipilimumab (arm A) or the reverse (arm B). Produced via immunoSEQ multiplex PCR; TCRdb's table is partial and in-frame only. The sample gives fewer than 20,000 clones, 56% of which show up once; approximately 16% is in the top ten. Sequencing used CD8+ T cells sorted from blood (inferred from file names), obtained from a patient given nivolumab and ipilimumab in sequence. Receptor source: a human donor with melanoma.

This sequence joins TRBV9 and TRBJ2-7, with D perhaps TRBD1 (6 bases). Per germline, CDR1 SGDLS and CDR2 YYNGEE. This CDR3 is built from 16 residues. V was cut by 3 bases and J by 5 bases, with 21 bases left in between. CDR3 coding DNA: TGTGCCAGCAGCGCTCGGTCGGCCGGGACAACGGACGAGCAGTACTTC. Amino acid sequence: CASSARSAGTTDEQYF. The full variable domain, in which reference TRBV9 and TRBJ2-7 provide the parts outside the CDR3, is DSGVTQTPKHLITATGQRVTLRCSPRSGDLSVYWYQQSLDQGLQFLIQYYNGEERAKGNILERFSAQQFPDLHSELNLSSLELGDSALYFCASSARSAGTTDEQYFGPGTRLTVT.

This clone is labeled as medium-sized. The gene calls are TRBV4-1 and TRBJ2-7; D possibly corresponds to TRBD1 (6 bases). This CDR3 is built from 15 residues. Trimming left V 1 base short and J 0 bases short, with 10 bases between. Germline V gene data show CDR1 as MGHRA and CDR2 as YSYEKL. For the CDR3, the DNA is TGCGCCAGCAGCCAAGGACAGGCCAACTCCTACGAGCAGTACTTC. Encoded protein: CASSQGQANSYEQYF.

For the CDR3, the DNA is TGTGCCAGCAGCTCCCTGAGCGGGACCACCACAGATACGCAGTATTTT. It translates to CASSSLSGTTTDTQYF. The V and J genes are TRBV7-6 and TRBJ2-3; 7 nucleotides align to TRBD2. Germline V CDR1 and CDR2: SGHVS, FNYEAQ. The CDR3 has 16 residues. J lost 2 bases, V lost 4 bases, and 9 bases had no gene match.

This chain uses TRBV5-6 with TRBJ2-7, with D possibly TRBD1 on 6 matching bases. The CDR3 is 15 residues long. Germline CDR1 and CDR2: SGHDT and YYEEEE. V dropped 0 bases and J dropped 3 bases, with 13 bases sitting between them. The CDR3, as DNA: TGTGCCAGCAGCTTGGGGGGGCAGTTCCACTACGAGCAGTACTTC. Amino acids: CASSLGGQFHYEQYF.

The sample holds a few counts of this clone. V usage is TRBV13 and J usage is TRBJ2-5, with D unclear. CDR1 is PRHDT and CDR2 is FYEKMQ in the germline V gene (reference sequence). This CDR3 has 13 amino acids. V shed 2 bases and J shed 7 bases, with 11 bases lying between them. The DNA for the CDR3 is TGTGCCAGCAGCTTAACCAGGTTGGGGACCCAGTACTTC. As protein: CASSLTRLGTQYF.

The chain joins TRBV29-1 to TRBJ1-2; no clear D gene. This CDR3 region has 16 residues. Trimming took off 8 bases at V and 5 bases at J, with 27 bases between the two ends. From germline, CDR1 is SQVTM and CDR2 ANQGSEA. Here the CDR3 DNA reads TGCAGCCCACTTCGCCCAACGGAGGGTGGAATATATGGCTACACCTTC. Protein product: CSPLRPTEGGIYGYTF.

The V gene is TRBV6-6, the J gene TRBJ2-1, with unresolved D. Looked up from germline, CDR1 is MNHNY and CDR2 is SVGAGI (reference sequence). V dropped 4 bases and J dropped 12 bases, with 19 bases sitting between them. The CDR3 is 14 amino acids. The CDR3 DNA follows: TGTGCCAGCAGTTCCGACTCACTCCCCCCGGGGCAGTTCTTC. Translation gives CASSSDSLPPGQFF.

This clone was detected a few times. One junction end does not reproduce the germline sequence, and a read error may be involved. The rearrangement uses TRBV5-3 and TRBJ1-1, with 7 nucleotides matching TRBD1. TRBV5-3 counts as an open reading frame of uncertain function. The CDR3 is made up of 15 amino acids. The CDR3 loop reads CASSLDGRGSYGAFF. The CDR3 DNA reads TGTGCCAGCAGCTTGGATGGCAGGGGGAGCTATGGGGCTTTCTTT.

This sequence joins TRBV28 and TRBJ2-7; 8 bases match TRBD2. CDR3 size: 13 residues. The germline V gene has CDR1 MDHEN and CDR2 SYDVKM. V dropped 3 bases and J dropped 7; count of bases not matched to a gene: 5. CDR3 region: CASSFGGALEQYF. The CDR3 region has the DNA TGTGCCAGCAGTTTCGGGGGGGCGCTTGAGCAGTACTTC.

The rearrangement joins TRBV28 to TRBJ2-7, with 7 bases identical to TRBD1. The length of the CDR3 is 13 residues. Germline V gives CDR1 MDHEN, CDR2 SYDVKM. Trimming removed 5 bases from V and 3 bases from J; junction bases left unmatched: 4. The CDR3 nucleotides are TGTGCCAGCAGTCTGACAGGGAGCTACGAGCAGTACTTC. It encodes CASSLTGSYEQYF.

The chain recombines TRBV4-1 with TRBJ2-5; possibly TRBD1 for D (5 bases). The J call may be mistaken, given a closer DNA end match to TRBJ2-7. Germline assignment: CDR1 MGHRA and CDR2 YSYEKL. This CDR3 has 16 amino acids. CDR3: CASSQERTLSSYEQYF. CDR3 sequence (DNA): TGCGCCAGCAGCCAGGAGAGGACACTGAGCTCCTACGAGCAGTACTTC.

The chain has TRBV7-3 and TRBJ2-1; D not resolved. Trimming cost V 2 bases and J 6 bases, with 14 bases left between them. This CDR3 contains 15 residues. The germline CDR1 and CDR2 sequences are SGHTA and FQGTGA. The CDR3 loop is CASSLSGLGFNEQFF. The CDR3 nucleotides read TGTGCCAGCAGCTTATCGGGTCTAGGTTTCAATGAGCAGTTCTTC. The whole variable domain, filled in from reference TRBV7-3 and TRBJ2-1, reads GAGVSQTPSNKVTEKGKYVELRCDPISGHTALYWYRQSLGQGPEFLIYFQGTGAADDSGLPNDRFFAVRPEGSVSTLKIQRTERGDSAVYLCASSLSGLGFNEQFFGPGTRLTVL.

This chain links TRBV7-8 with TRBJ2-6; TRBD2 might be the D (5 bases). Germline loops: CDR1 SGHVS, CDR2 FQNEAQ. CDR3 length: 15 amino acids. Trimming removed 6 bases from V and 1 base from J, with 10 bases in between. CDR3 protein: CASRLGLSGANVLTF. The CDR3 DNA sequence: TGTGCCAGCAGACTAGGGTTATCTGGGGCCAACGTCCTGACTTTC.

The chain recombines TRBV29-1 with TRBJ2-3; 11 bases map to TRBD2. The germline V gene has CDR1 SQVTM and CDR2 ANQGSEA. The CDR3 has 16 amino acids. Trimming removed 1 base from V and 1 base from J; junction bases left unmatched: 4. CDR3 loop: CSVEVATSGGTDTQYF. CDR3 in DNA: TGCAGCGTTGAAGTCGCGACTAGCGGGGGCACAGATACGCAGTATTTT.

CDR3 bases: TGTGCCAGCAGTTACGGAACTAGCGGGTCCTACGAGCAGTACTTC. Protein sequence: CASSYGTSGSYEQYF. This sequence joins TRBV6-6 and TRBJ2-7; 9 bases match TRBD2. Losses at the gene ends were 2 bases for V and 1 base for J; bases not matched to a gene: 3. The germline V gene has CDR1 MNHNY and CDR2 SVGAGI (reference sequence). This CDR3 spans 15 amino acids.

This clone has a handful of counts. The chain joins TRBV27 to TRBJ2-7; 7 positions match TRBD1. This CDR3 comprises 15 residues. The V segment lost 6 bases and the J segment 2 bases; nucleotides outside the gene matches: 10. Germline assignment: CDR1 MNHEY and CDR2 SMNVEV (reference sequence). The chain's CDR3 is CASRRPGTVPYEQYF. The CDR3 bases are TGTGCCAGCAGAAGGCCCGGGACAGTCCCCTACGAGCAGTACTTC.

This clone has at least ten counts. At one end the junction does not follow the germline gene, possibly because of a read error. Other DNA sequences from this sample encode an identical CDR3 as well. This chain connects TRBV5-3 to TRBJ1-2; maybe TRBD1 (5 bases). TRBV5-3 is identified as an open reading frame with a role that is uncertain. This CDR3 contains 14 residues. CDR3 residues: CASSQWSAGLGYTF. The CDR3 DNA is TGCGCCAGCAGCCAATGGAGCGCAGGGCTTGGCTACACCTTC.

This clone was found a few times. The V and J genes are TRBV7-2 and TRBJ2-1; 9 bases map to TRBD1. Germline V lookup: CDR1 SGHTA, CDR2 FQGNSA. This CDR3 has 15 residues. With 3 bases clipped from V and 14 bases from J, the junction kept 14 bases outside the gene matches. Here the CDR3 DNA reads TGTGCCAGCAGCTTGGGACGGGGACAGGGAGGTAACGAGTTCTTC. Protein: CASSLGRGQGGNEFF.

This chain links TRBV19 with TRBJ2-7; tentative D call: TRBD2 (6 bases). In germline, CDR1 is LNHDA, CDR2 SQIVND (reference sequence). This CDR3 region has 14 residues. Trimming shortened V by 5 bases and J by 1 base, and 12 bases separated the two germline ends. As DNA, the CDR3 is TGTGCCAGTAGTGCCGGGACTTGGTCCTACGAGCAGTACTTC. Its protein product is CASSAGTWSYEQYF.

The V and J genes are TRBV9 and TRBJ2-1, with D tentatively TRBD1 (6 bases). Trimming took 5 bases from V and 4 from J, leaving 13 bases between them. The germline V gene has CDR1 SGDLS and CDR2 YYNGEE. CDR3 size: 14 residues. CDR3 loop: CASSQEQGYNEQFF. Written as DNA, the CDR3 is TGTGCCAGCAGTCAAGAACAGGGTTACAATGAGCAGTTCTTC. Full variable domain (missing parts from reference TRBV9 and TRBJ2-1): DSGVTQTPKHLITATGQRVTLRCSPRSGDLSVYWYQQSLDQGLQFLIQYYNGEERAKGNILERFSAQQFPDLHSELNLSSLELGDSALYFCASSQEQGYNEQFFGPGTRLTVL.

This chain joins TRBV7-3 and TRBJ1-1; D is undetermined. The ends were cut back, 2 bases at V and 3 bases at J, with 7 bases in the middle. Per the germline V gene, CDR1 is SGHTA and CDR2 is FQGTGA. This CDR3 is built from 13 residues. CDR3 in DNA: TGTGCCAGCAGCTTACGGTCCGACACTGAAGCTTTCTTT. Translating gives CASSLRSDTEAFF.

With respect to this clone: A read error is likely here: a far larger clone is one base away. This sequence joins TRBV7-6 and TRBJ1-3; D is possibly TRBD1 (5 bases). Trimming left V 3 bases short and J 0 bases short, with 12 bases between. From germline, CDR1 is SGHVS and CDR2 FNYEAQ. The CDR3 totals 16 residues. The CDR3 coding sequence is TGTGCCAGCAGCTTCGACAGTCAGAGCTCTGGAAACACCATATATTTT. Translating it yields CASSFDSQSSGNTIYF.